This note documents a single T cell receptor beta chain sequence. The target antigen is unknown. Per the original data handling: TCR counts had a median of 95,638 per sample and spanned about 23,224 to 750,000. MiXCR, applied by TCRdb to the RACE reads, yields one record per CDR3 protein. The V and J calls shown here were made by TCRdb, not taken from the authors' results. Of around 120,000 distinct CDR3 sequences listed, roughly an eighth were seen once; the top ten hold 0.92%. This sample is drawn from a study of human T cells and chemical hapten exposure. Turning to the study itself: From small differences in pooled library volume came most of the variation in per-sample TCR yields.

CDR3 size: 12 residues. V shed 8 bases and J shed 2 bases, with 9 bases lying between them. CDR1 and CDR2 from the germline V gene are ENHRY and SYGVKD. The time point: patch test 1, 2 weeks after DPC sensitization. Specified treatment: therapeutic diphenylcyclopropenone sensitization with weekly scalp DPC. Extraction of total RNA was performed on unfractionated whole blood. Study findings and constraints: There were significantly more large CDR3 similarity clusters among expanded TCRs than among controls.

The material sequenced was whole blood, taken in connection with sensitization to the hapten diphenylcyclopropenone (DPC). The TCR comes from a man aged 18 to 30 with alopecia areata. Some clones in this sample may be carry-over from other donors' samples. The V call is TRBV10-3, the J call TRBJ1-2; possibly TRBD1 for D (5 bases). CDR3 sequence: CAIYQGNYGYTF. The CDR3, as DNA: TGTGCCATCTACCAGGGCAACTATGGCTACACCTTC.